This T cell receptor (beta chain) comes out of a study of Graves' ophthalmopathy and Graves' hyperthyroidism. The study, taken as a whole, reports: The blood repertoire also included most expanded thyroid clonotypes above 0.001 frequency.

The authors amplified TCR beta CDR3 regions, and they did so from RNA transcripts for repertoire sequencing. First-round RT-PCR with HTBI primers preceded a second-round multiplex PCR. TCRdb itself ran the multiplex PCR reads through MiXCR, one entry per CDR3 protein. The data hold hundreds of thousands of distinct CDR3 sequences, with around 50% observed a single time. Certain patients were not enrolled. These were patients with other autoimmune diseases, uncontrolled infections, pregnancy or lactation. The length of the CDR3 is 12 residues. The V gene's germline CDR1 is SNHLY and CDR2 FYNNEI. Trimming removed 4 bases at V and 3 bases at J, with 6 bases between. On this clonotype: Its antigen is currently unknown.

This chain uses TRBV2 with TRBJ1-1, with D perhaps TRBD1 (5 bases). The sequenced sample consisted of peripheral blood. This TCR was sampled from an adult man with Graves' ophthalmopathy. The CDR3 DNA reads TGTGCCAGCAGTGGGGGGGACACTGAAGCTTTCTTT. Translated, it gives CASSGGDTEAFF.